Listed below are T cell receptor beta chains from one sample, sequenced in a study of T cells in Graves' hyperthyroidism and ophthalmopathy. Using its own MiXCR run on the multiplex PCR reads, TCRdb lists one record per CDR3 protein. The table records about 640,000 distinct CDR3 sequences, 13% to 15% of them present only once. Sequencing used blood. The source of these receptors is a woman aged 45-59 years with Graves' ophthalmopathy. The CDR3 runs from the conserved cysteine through the conserved F or W. D genes are given only for firm matches. Size is stated for part of the rows, as once, few or many counts, or as a class when the clone is expanded.

d_gene: TRBD1; j_gene: TRBJ2-5; v_gene: TRBV5-6; abundance: many; CDR3aa: CASSLGTGRETQYF; CDR3nt: TGTGCCAGCAGCTTGGGGACAGGGCGAGAGACCCAGTACTTC
d_gene: NA; j_gene: TRBJ2-7; v_gene: TRBV29-1; abundance: NA; CDR3aa: CSVDSSTGYEQYF; CDR3nt: TGCAGCGTTGATAGTAGTACCGGCTACGAGCAGTACTTC
d_gene: TRBD2; j_gene: TRBJ2-2; v_gene: TRBV5-5; abundance: NA; CDR3aa: CANSRAGAGELFF; CDR3nt: TGTGCCAACAGCCGAGCGGGGGCCGGGGAGCTGTTTTTT
d_gene: NA; j_gene: TRBJ2-5; v_gene: TRBV20-1; abundance: many; CDR3aa: CSARESTGSQETQYF; CDR3nt: TGCAGTGCTAGAGAGTCTACGGGGAGTCAAGAGACCCAGTACTTC
d_gene: TRBD1; j_gene: TRBJ2-7; v_gene: TRBV7-9; abundance: many; CDR3aa: CAGSRTGGDYEQYF; CDR3nt: TGTGCCGGCTCTCGGACAGGGGGTGATTACGAGCAGTACTTC
d_gene: NA; j_gene: TRBJ2-7; v_gene: TRBV28; abundance: many; CDR3aa: CASWDFGLHEQYF; CDR3nt: TGTGCCAGCTGGGATTTTGGATTGCACGAGCAGTACTTC
d_gene: NA; j_gene: TRBJ2-1; v_gene: TRBV20-1; abundance: few; CDR3aa: CSAPGLNNEQFF; CDR3nt: TGCAGTGCCCCAGGGCTTAACAATGAGCAGTTCTTC
d_gene: TRBD1; j_gene: TRBJ2-7; v_gene: TRBV7-8; abundance: many; CDR3aa: CASSLDRGEQYF; CDR3nt: TGTGCCAGCAGCTTAGACAGGGGAGAGCAGTACTTC
d_gene: TRBD1; j_gene: TRBJ2-2; v_gene: TRBV7-9; abundance: few; CDR3aa: CASSSPQGLDSGELFF; CDR3nt: TGTGCCAGCAGCTCCCCACAGGGGCTCGATTCCGGGGAGCTGTTTTTT
d_gene: NA; j_gene: TRBJ1-2; v_gene: TRBV12-3/TRBV12-4; abundance: few; CDR3aa: CASSWGFTNYGYTF; CDR3nt: TGTGCCAGCAGTTGGGGGTTTACTAACTATGGCTACACCTTC
d_gene: TRBD2; j_gene: TRBJ2-5; v_gene: TRBV27; abundance: many; CDR3aa: CASSLRLAKPQYF; CDR3nt: TGTGCCAGCAGTTTGCGACTAGCGAAACCCCAGTACTTC
d_gene: TRBD2; j_gene: TRBJ2-1; v_gene: TRBV7-9; abundance: NA; CDR3aa: CASEGLAGDNEQFF; CDR3nt: TGTGCCAGCGAGGGACTAGCGGGAGACAATGAGCAGTTCTTC
d_gene: TRBD2; j_gene: TRBJ2-1; v_gene: TRBV27; abundance: few; CDR3aa: CASSPQTSGNPYNEQFF; CDR3nt: TGTGCCAGCAGTCCCCAGACTAGCGGGAATCCCTACAATGAGCAGTTCTTC
d_gene: NA; j_gene: TRBJ1-6; v_gene: TRBV15; abundance: NA; CDR3aa: CATSISSRGDSPLHF; CDR3nt: TGTGCCACCAGCATAAGTTCCAGGGGTGATTCACCCCTCCACTTT
d_gene: NA; j_gene: TRBJ1-2; v_gene: TRBV27; abundance: NA; CDR3aa: CASSLGGRIYGYTF; CDR3nt: TGTGCCAGCAGTTTAGGGGGTAGGATCTATGGCTACACCTTC
d_gene: TRBD1; j_gene: TRBJ1-1; v_gene: TRBV18; abundance: many; CDR3aa: CASSPTTGTEDTEAFF; CDR3nt: TGTGCCAGCTCACCGACAACCGGGACAGAGGACACTGAAGCTTTCTTT
d_gene: TRBD1; j_gene: TRBJ1-1; v_gene: TRBV7-2; abundance: many; CDR3aa: CASSYGTVNTEAFF; CDR3nt: TGTGCCAGCAGCTACGGGACAGTGAACACTGAAGCTTTCTTT
d_gene: NA; j_gene: TRBJ2-1; v_gene: TRBV14; abundance: few; CDR3aa: CASSLLQGPTYNEQFF; CDR3nt: TGTGCCAGCAGCCTGCTACAGGGACCTACCTACAATGAGCAGTTCTTC
d_gene: TRBD1; j_gene: TRBJ2-5; v_gene: TRBV2; abundance: NA; CDR3aa: CASITGGEETQYF; CDR3nt: TGTGCCAGCATCACAGGGGGTGAGGAGACCCAGTACTTC
d_gene: TRBD2; j_gene: TRBJ2-1; v_gene: TRBV29-1; abundance: NA; CDR3aa: CSGSGLAVNEQFF; CDR3nt: TGCAGCGGGTCGGGACTAGCTGTAAATGAGCAGTTCTTC
d_gene: TRBD2; j_gene: TRBJ2-1; v_gene: TRBV11-3; abundance: many; CDR3aa: CASSLGTSSYEQFF; CDR3nt: TGTGCCAGCAGCCTCGGGACTAGCAGTTATGAGCAGTTCTTC
d_gene: NA; j_gene: TRBJ1-1; v_gene: TRBV6-2/TRBV6-3; abundance: few; CDR3aa: CASSYSTVGTTEAFF; CDR3nt: TGTGCCAGCAGTTACTCGACAGTCGGAACCACTGAAGCTTTCTTT
d_gene: TRBD1; j_gene: TRBJ2-6; v_gene: TRBV6-5; abundance: NA; CDR3aa: CASSYMGTALSGANVLTF; CDR3nt: TGTGCCAGCAGTTACATGGGGACAGCCCTCTCTGGGGCCAACGTCCTGACTTTC
d_gene: TRBD2; j_gene: TRBJ2-1; v_gene: TRBV20-1; abundance: few; CDR3aa: CSAQTSGSIRGEQFF; CDR3nt: TGCAGTGCCCAGACTAGCGGGAGTATTCGCGGTGAGCAGTTCTTC
d_gene: TRBD1; j_gene: TRBJ1-2; v_gene: TRBV20-1; abundance: many; CDR3aa: CSASQDRGHLYGYTF; CDR3nt: TGCAGTGCTAGTCAAGACAGGGGGCATCTCTATGGCTACACCTTC
d_gene: NA; j_gene: TRBJ2-1; v_gene: TRBV3-1; abundance: many; CDR3aa: CASSHGERGGGNEQFF; CDR3nt: TGTGCCAGCAGCCACGGGGAGAGGGGTGGCGGAAATGAGCAGTTCTTC
d_gene: TRBD2; j_gene: TRBJ2-1; v_gene: TRBV5-1; abundance: NA; CDR3aa: CASSLGLAAGNEQFF; CDR3nt: TGCGCCAGCAGCTTGGGACTAGCAGCGGGCAATGAGCAGTTCTTC
d_gene: TRBD1; j_gene: TRBJ1-1; v_gene: TRBV24-1; abundance: many; CDR3aa: CATSAGHRGLLTEAFF; CDR3nt: TGTGCCACCAGTGCCGGGCACAGGGGATTACTCACTGAAGCTTTCTTT
d_gene: TRBD1; j_gene: TRBJ1-2; v_gene: TRBV18; abundance: NA; CDR3aa: CTSSPGTDVYGYTF; CDR3nt: TGTACCAGCTCACCGGGGACAGATGTCTATGGCTACACCTTC
d_gene: TRBD1; j_gene: TRBJ2-7; v_gene: TRBV4-1; abundance: NA; CDR3aa: CASSPGTGSSYEQYF; CDR3nt: TGCGCCAGCAGCCCAGGGACAGGGAGCTCCTACGAGCAGTACTTC
d_gene: TRBD1; j_gene: TRBJ1-1; v_gene: TRBV6-1; abundance: many; CDR3aa: CASSYTDRVTEAFF; CDR3nt: TGTGCCAGCAGTTATACTGACAGGGTTACTGAAGCTTTCTTT
d_gene: TRBD1; j_gene: TRBJ2-2; v_gene: TRBV12-5; abundance: few; CDR3aa: CASGLGPGTGDTGELFF; CDR3nt: TGTGCTAGTGGTTTAGGACCCGGGACAGGGGACACCGGGGAGCTGTTTTTT
d_gene: NA; j_gene: TRBJ2-1; v_gene: TRBV18; abundance: many; CDR3aa: CASSPGPRSSYNEQFF; CDR3nt: TGTGCCAGCTCACCAGGGCCCCGGAGCTCCTACAATGAGCAGTTCTTC
d_gene: TRBD1; j_gene: TRBJ2-7; v_gene: TRBV15; abundance: NA; CDR3aa: CATSRGGTGYEQYF; CDR3nt: TGTGCCACCAGCAGAGGGGGGACAGGATACGAGCAGTACTTC
d_gene: TRBD1; j_gene: TRBJ1-2; v_gene: TRBV12-3/TRBV12-4; abundance: many; CDR3aa: CASSRTGRDVGYTF; CDR3nt: TGTGCCAGCAGTCGGACAGGGAGGGACGTCGGCTACACCTTC
d_gene: NA; j_gene: TRBJ1-2; v_gene: TRBV10-3; abundance: few; CDR3aa: CAISESTQHGYTF; CDR3nt: TGTGCCATCAGTGAGTCGACTCAGCATGGCTACACCTTC
d_gene: TRBD2; j_gene: TRBJ2-7; v_gene: TRBV12-3/TRBV12-4; abundance: many; CDR3aa: CASRGSERGDVEQYF; CDR3nt: TGTGCCAGCAGGGGTTCGGAGCGGGGGGATGTCGAGCAGTACTTC
d_gene: TRBD2; j_gene: TRBJ2-1; v_gene: TRBV6-1; abundance: NA; CDR3aa: CASRASGISNNEQFF; CDR3nt: TGTGCCAGCAGGGCCAGCGGGATTTCGAACAATGAGCAGTTCTTC
d_gene: TRBD2; j_gene: TRBJ2-1; v_gene: TRBV5-1; abundance: many; CDR3aa: CASSSGLADDSYNEQFF; CDR3nt: TGCGCCAGCAGCTCAGGACTAGCGGATGATTCCTACAATGAGCAGTTCTTC
d_gene: NA; j_gene: TRBJ2-3; v_gene: TRBV2; abundance: many; CDR3aa: CARGADDSNTDTQYF; CDR3nt: TGTGCCAGAGGGGCAGATGACTCGAACACAGATACGCAGTATTTT
d_gene: TRBD1; j_gene: TRBJ2-3; v_gene: TRBV20-1; abundance: many; CDR3aa: CSAETGGTDTQYF; CDR3nt: TGCAGTGCTGAGACAGGGGGCACAGATACGCAGTATTTT